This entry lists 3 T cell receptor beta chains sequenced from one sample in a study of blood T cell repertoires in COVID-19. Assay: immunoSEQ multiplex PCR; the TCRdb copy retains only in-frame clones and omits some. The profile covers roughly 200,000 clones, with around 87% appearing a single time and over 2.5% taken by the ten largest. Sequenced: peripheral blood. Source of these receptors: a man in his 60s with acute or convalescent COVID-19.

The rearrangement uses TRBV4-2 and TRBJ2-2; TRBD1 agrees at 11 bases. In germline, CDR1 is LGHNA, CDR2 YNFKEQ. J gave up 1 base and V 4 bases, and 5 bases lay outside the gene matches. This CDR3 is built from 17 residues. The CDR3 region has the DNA TGTGCCAGCAGCCCCCGGACAGGGGGCAGGAACACCGGGGAGCTGTTTTTT. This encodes CASSPRTGGRNTGELFF.

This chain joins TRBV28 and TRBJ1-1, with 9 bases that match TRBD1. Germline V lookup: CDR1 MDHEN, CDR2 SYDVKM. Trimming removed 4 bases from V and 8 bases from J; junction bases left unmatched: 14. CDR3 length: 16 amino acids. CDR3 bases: TGTGCCAGCAGTTCCTCCACGGGACAGGGTGGTAGGGAAGCTTTCTTT. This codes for CASSSSTGQGGREAFF.

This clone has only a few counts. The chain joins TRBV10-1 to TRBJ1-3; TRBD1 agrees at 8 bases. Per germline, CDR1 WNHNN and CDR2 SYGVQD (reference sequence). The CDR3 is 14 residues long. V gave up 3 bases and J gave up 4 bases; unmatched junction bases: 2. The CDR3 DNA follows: TGCGCCAGCAGTGATCGGACAGGGGGAAACACCATATATTTT. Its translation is CASSDRTGGNTIYF.